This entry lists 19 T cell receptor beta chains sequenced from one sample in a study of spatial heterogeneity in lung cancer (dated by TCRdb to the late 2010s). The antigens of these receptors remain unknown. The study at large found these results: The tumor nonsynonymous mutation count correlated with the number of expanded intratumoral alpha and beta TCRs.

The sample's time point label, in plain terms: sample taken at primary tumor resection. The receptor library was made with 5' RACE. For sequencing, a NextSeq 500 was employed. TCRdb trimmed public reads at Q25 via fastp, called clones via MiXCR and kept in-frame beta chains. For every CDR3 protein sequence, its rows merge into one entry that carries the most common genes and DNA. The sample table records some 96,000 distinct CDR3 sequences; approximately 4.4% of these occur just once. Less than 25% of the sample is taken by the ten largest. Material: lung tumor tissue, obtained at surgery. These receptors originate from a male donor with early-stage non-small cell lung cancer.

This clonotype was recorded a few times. The CDR3 is CSAGPTPDTQYF. The CDR3 DNA reads TGCAGTGCGGGGCCTACCCCAGATACGCAGTATTTT. The chain links TRBV20-1 to TRBJ2-3, with D tentatively TRBD1 (5 bases). Trimming cost V 6 bases and J 4 bases, with 11 bases left between them. This CDR3 comprises 12 residues. Germline V gene sequence: CDR1 DFQATT, CDR2 SNEGSKA (reference sequence).

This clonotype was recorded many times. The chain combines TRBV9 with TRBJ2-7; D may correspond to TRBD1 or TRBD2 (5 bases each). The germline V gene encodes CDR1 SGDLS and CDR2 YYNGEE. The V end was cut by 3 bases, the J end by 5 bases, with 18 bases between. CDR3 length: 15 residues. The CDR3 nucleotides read TGTGCCAGCAGCGGTGCCGGGACCCCCATGCACGAGCAGTACTTC. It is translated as CASSGAGTPMHEQYF.

CDR3 protein: CASSSPLGTADSNYGYTF. In nucleotides, the CDR3 is TGCGCCAGCAGCTCACCACTTGGGACGGCTGATTCTAACTATGGCTACACCTTC. V usage is TRBV5-1 and J usage is TRBJ1-2, with D maybe TRBD1 (5 bases). This CDR3 region has 18 residues. Per germline, CDR1 SGHRS and CDR2 YFSETQ. Trimming pared 3 bases from V and 0 bases from J, leaving 21 bases between.

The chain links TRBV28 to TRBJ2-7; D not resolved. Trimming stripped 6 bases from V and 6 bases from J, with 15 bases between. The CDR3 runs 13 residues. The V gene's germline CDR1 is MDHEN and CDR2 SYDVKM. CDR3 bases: TGTGCCAGCAGGAGGCCCCAAATCTCCGAGCAGTACTTC. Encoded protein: CASRRPQISEQYF. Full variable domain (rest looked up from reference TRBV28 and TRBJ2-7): DVKVTQSSRYLVKRTGEKVFLECVQDMDHENMFWYRQDPGLGLRLIYFSYDVKMKEKGDIPEGYSVSREKKERFSLILESASTNQTSMYLCASRRPQISEQYFGPGTRLTVT.

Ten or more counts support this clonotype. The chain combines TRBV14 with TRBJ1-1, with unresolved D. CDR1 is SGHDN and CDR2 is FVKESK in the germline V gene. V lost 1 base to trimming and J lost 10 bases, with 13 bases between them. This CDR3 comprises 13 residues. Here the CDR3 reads CASSQVSFGGAFF. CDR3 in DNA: TGTGCCAGCAGCCAAGTCAGCTTCGGAGGAGCTTTCTTT.

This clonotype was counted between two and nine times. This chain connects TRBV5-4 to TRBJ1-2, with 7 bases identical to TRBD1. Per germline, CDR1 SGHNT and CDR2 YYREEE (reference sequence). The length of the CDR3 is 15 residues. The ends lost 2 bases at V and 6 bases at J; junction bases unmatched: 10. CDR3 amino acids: CASSFNPDRAHGYTF. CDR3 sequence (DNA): TGTGCCAGCAGCTTCAACCCCGACAGGGCTCATGGCTACACCTTC.

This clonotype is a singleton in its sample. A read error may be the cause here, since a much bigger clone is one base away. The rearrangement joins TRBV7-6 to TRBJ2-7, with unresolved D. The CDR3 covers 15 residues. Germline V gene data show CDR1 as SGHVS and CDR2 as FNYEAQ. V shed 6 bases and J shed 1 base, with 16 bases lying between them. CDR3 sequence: CASSPLNKRSYEQYF. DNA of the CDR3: TGTGCCAGCAGTCCGCTAAACAAGAGGTCCTACGAGCAGTACTTC.

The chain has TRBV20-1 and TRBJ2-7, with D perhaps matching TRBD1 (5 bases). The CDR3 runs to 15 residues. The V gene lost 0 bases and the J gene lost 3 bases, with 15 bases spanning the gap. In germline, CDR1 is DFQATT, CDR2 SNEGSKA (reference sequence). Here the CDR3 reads CSARDRAQAGYEQYF. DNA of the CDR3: TGCAGTGCTAGAGACCGCGCACAGGCAGGCTACGAGCAGTACTTC.

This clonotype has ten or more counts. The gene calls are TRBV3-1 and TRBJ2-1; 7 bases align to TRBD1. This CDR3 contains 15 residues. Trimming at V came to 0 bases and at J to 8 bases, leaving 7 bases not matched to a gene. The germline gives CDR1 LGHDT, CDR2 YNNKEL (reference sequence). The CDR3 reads CASSQDRTGQHEQFF. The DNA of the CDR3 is TGTGCCAGCAGCCAAGACAGGACAGGACAGCATGAGCAGTTCTTC.

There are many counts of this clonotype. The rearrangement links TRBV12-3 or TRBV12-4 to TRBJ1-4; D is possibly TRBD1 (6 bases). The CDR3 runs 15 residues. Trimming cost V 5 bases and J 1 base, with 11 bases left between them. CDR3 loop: CASSLRGRTNEKLFF. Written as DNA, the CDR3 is TGTGCCAGCAGTCTGAGGGGGAGAACTAATGAAAAACTGTTTTTT.

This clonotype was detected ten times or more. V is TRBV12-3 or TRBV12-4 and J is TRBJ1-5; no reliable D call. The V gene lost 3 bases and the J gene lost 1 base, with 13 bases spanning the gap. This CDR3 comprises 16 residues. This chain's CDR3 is CASSFSGARSNQPQHF. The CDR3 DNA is TGTGCCAGCAGTTTTTCCGGCGCACGGAGCAATCAGCCCCAGCATTTT.

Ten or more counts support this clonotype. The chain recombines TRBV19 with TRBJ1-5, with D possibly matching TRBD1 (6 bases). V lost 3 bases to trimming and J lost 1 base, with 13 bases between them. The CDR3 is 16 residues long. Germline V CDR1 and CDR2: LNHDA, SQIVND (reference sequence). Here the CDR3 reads CASSMRGVQSNQPQHF. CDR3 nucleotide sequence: TGTGCCAGTAGTATGAGGGGGGTACAAAGCAATCAGCCCCAGCATTTT.

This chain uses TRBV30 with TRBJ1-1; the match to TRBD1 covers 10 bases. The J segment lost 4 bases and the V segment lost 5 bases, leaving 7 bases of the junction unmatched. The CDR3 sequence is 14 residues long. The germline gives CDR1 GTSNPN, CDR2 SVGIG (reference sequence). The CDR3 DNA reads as TGTGCCTGGTATGACAGGGGGCTGGGCACTGAAGCTTTCTTT. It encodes CAWYDRGLGTEAFF.

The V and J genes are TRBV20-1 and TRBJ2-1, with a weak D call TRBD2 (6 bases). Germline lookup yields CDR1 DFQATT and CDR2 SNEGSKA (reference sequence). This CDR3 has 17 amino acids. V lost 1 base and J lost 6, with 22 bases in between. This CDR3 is CSARVSAGGSPLNEQFF. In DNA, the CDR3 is TGCAGTGCTAGAGTTAGTGCTGGGGGGAGCCCTCTCAATGAGCAGTTCTTC.

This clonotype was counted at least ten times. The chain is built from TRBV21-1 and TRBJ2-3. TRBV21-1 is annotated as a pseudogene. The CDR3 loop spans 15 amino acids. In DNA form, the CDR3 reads TGTGCCAGCAGCTCCAGCGTCGAGGTGGGAGATACGCAGTATTTT. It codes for CASSSSVEVGDTQYF.

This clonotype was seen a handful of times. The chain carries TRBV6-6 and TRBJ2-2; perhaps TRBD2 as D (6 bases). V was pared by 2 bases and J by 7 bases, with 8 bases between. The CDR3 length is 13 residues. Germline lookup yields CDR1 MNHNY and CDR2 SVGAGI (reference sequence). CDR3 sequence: CASSYAGSGELFF. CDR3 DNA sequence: TGTGCCAGCAGTTACGCGGGAAGCGGGGAGCTGTTTTTT.

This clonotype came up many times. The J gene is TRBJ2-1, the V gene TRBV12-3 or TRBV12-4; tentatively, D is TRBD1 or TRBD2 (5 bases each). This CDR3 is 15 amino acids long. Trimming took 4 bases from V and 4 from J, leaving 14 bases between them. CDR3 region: CASSSEGSPYNEQFF. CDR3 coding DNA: TGTGCCAGCAGTTCCGAGGGGTCCCCTTACAATGAGCAGTTCTTC.

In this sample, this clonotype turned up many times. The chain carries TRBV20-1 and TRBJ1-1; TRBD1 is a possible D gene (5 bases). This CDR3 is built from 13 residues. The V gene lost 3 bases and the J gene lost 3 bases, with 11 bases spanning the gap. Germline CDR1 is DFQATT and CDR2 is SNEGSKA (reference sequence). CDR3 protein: CSASVPGHTEAFF. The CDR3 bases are TGCAGTGCTAGCGTACCGGGGCACACTGAAGCTTTCTTT.

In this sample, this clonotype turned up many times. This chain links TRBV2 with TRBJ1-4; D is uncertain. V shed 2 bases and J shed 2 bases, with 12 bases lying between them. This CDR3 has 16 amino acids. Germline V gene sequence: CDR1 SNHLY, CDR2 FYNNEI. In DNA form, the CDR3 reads TGTGCCAGCAGTGAACTCGGCGGGCCCACTAATGAAAAACTGTTTTTT. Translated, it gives CASSELGGPTNEKLFF.